This record looks at one T cell receptor (beta chain) sequence and its context. Its antigen is still unknown. The sample is drawn from a study of OX40 agonist ivuxolimab in advanced cancers. Regarding the study as a whole: Averaging showed that CD8+ T cells had more expanded clones than CD4+ did. Clonal expansion by week 6 occurred in CD4+ and CD8+ blood T cells (at 0.1 to 3.0 mg/kg).

Collection of blood occurred at baseline, at cycle 4 day 1, and at cycle 7 day 1. TCRdb's copy holds only in-frame clones and misses some; the assay was immunoSEQ multiplex PCR. The repertoire holds around 75,000 clones, with 89% as singletons. This TCR was recovered from an adult with an advanced solid tumor such as melanoma, head and neck, liver or kidney cancer. The specimen comprised CD4+ or CD8+ T cells sorted from blood, sampled in a trial of the OX40 agonist ivuxolimab.

Here the CDR3 reads CASSQARGWEKLFF. For the CDR3, the DNA is TGTGCCAGCAGCCAAGCAAGGGGTTGGGAAAAACTGTTTTTT. The rearrangement links TRBV14 to TRBJ1-4; D perhaps matches TRBD1 (5 bases). Germline CDR1 reads SGHDN; CDR2 reads FVKESK. The CDR3 totals 14 residues. V lost 1 base to trimming and J lost 8 bases, with 11 bases between them.